This is a list of T cell receptor beta chains from one sample in a study of CD8 T cells in ankylosing spondylitis. Each CDR3 protein gets one entry after TCRdb re-called the 5' RACE reads with MiXCR. The sample lists some 140,000 distinct CDR3 sequences; about 7.3% were seen once. Specimen: blood, either unsorted or a sorted T cell fraction (not recorded which). These receptors originate from a female donor with ankylosing spondylitis or in good health (not recorded which). Both conserved end residues are part of each CDR3. The order of the fields is J gene, V gene, clone size, D gene, CDR3 DNA, CDR3 protein. D genes are given only for firm matches. The size field is filled for only some rows; it gives once, few, many or a size class.

j_call: TRBJ2-3; v_call: TRBV4-2; clone_size: many; d_call: TRBD2; cdr3_nt: TGTGCCAGCAGCCAAGAAAAGCGGGGGACCTCAGATACGCAGTATTTT; cdr3_aa: CASSQEKRGTSDTQYF
j_call: TRBJ1-5; v_call: TRBV15; clone_size: many; d_call: .; cdr3_nt: TGTGCCACCTCACGAAACCGTCAGCCCCAGCATTTT; cdr3_aa: CATSRNRQPQHF
j_call: TRBJ2-7; v_call: TRBV18; clone_size: many; d_call: .; cdr3_nt: TGTGCCAGCTCACGCACTAACTCGTGGGAGCAGTACTTC; cdr3_aa: CASSRTNSWEQYF
j_call: TRBJ1-1; v_call: TRBV28; clone_size: many; d_call: TRBD1; cdr3_nt: TGTGCCAGCGCCGGACAGGGGGCGCCGAACACTGAAGCTTTCTTT; cdr3_aa: CASAGQGAPNTEAFF
j_call: TRBJ2-5; v_call: TRBV7-9; clone_size: many; d_call: .; cdr3_nt: TGTGCCAGCAGCCAAACGGAAGGCCAAGAGACCCAGTACTTC; cdr3_aa: CASSQTEGQETQYF
j_call: TRBJ2-7; v_call: TRBV28; clone_size: many; d_call: .; cdr3_nt: TGTGCCAGCTCCGTCCGCTCGCTTTCCTACGAGCAGTACTTC; cdr3_aa: CASSVRSLSYEQYF
j_call: TRBJ1-2; v_call: TRBV7-2; clone_size: .; d_call: .; cdr3_nt: TGTGCCAGCAGCTTAGACTCCCGGACGAGGGACTATGGCTACACCTTC; cdr3_aa: CASSLDSRTRDYGYTF
j_call: TRBJ2-2; v_call: TRBV10-3; clone_size: many; d_call: .; cdr3_nt: TGTGCCACCACAAATACCCCGACTAGTACGAACACCGGGGAGCTGTTTTTT; cdr3_aa: CATTNTPTSTNTGELFF
j_call: TRBJ1-1; v_call: TRBV28; clone_size: many; d_call: TRBD1; cdr3_nt: TGTGCCAGCAGTCCCCGGGACAGGGACTCTCCGGGCGCTTTCTTT; cdr3_aa: CASSPRDRDSPGAFF
j_call: TRBJ1-1; v_call: TRBV5-1; clone_size: few; d_call: .; cdr3_nt: TGCGCCAGCAGCTTGACCCCGGAGGACCCCGAAGCTTTCTTT; cdr3_aa: CASSLTPEDPEAFF
j_call: TRBJ1-3; v_call: TRBV5-6; clone_size: many; d_call: .; cdr3_nt: TGTGCCAGCAGCTTGGCTTGGGGGGCTGGAAACACCATATATTTT; cdr3_aa: CASSLAWGAGNTIYF
j_call: TRBJ1-5; v_call: TRBV12-3/TRBV12-4; clone_size: many; d_call: TRBD1; cdr3_nt: TGTGCCAGCAGCCAGACAGGGGGCGCGGGCAATCAGCCCCAGCATTTT; cdr3_aa: CASSQTGGAGNQPQHF
j_call: TRBJ1-6; v_call: TRBV20-1; clone_size: many; d_call: TRBD1; cdr3_nt: TGCAGTGCTAGAAGAAAAGGGACAGATAATTCACCCCTCCACTTT; cdr3_aa: CSARRKGTDNSPLHF
j_call: TRBJ1-5; v_call: TRBV5-1; clone_size: many; d_call: .; cdr3_nt: TGCGCCAGCCCGCACATTTATAGCAATCAGCCCCAGCATTTT; cdr3_aa: CASPHIYSNQPQHF
j_call: TRBJ2-5; v_call: TRBV4-1; clone_size: many; d_call: .; cdr3_nt: TGCGCCAGCAGCCAGGGGGTTGCGGAGACCCAGTACTTC; cdr3_aa: CASSQGVAETQYF
j_call: TRBJ2-2; v_call: TRBV5-5; clone_size: many; d_call: TRBD2; cdr3_nt: TGTGCCAGCAGCTTGGCTAGCGGGGGTTCTGGCACCGGGGAGCTGTTTTTT; cdr3_aa: CASSLASGGSGTGELFF
j_call: TRBJ2-5; v_call: TRBV27; clone_size: many; d_call: TRBD1; cdr3_nt: TGTGCCAGCTTCGACAGGGGAGAGACCCAGTACTTC; cdr3_aa: CASFDRGETQYF
j_call: TRBJ1-1; v_call: TRBV15; clone_size: many; d_call: .; cdr3_nt: TGTGCCACCAGCAGAGAAGCCCCCCGGAACACTGAAGCTTTCTTT; cdr3_aa: CATSREAPRNTEAFF
j_call: TRBJ2-5; v_call: TRBV28; clone_size: many; d_call: TRBD1; cdr3_nt: TGTGCCAGCAGTACGGGGACAGGGGTAGAGACCCAGTACTTC; cdr3_aa: CASSTGTGVETQYF
j_call: TRBJ2-7; v_call: TRBV20-1; clone_size: many; d_call: TRBD2; cdr3_nt: TGCAGTGCGCCAATCGCGGGGGTAAACTACGAGCAGTACTTC; cdr3_aa: CSAPIAGVNYEQYF
j_call: TRBJ2-3; v_call: TRBV4-3; clone_size: many; d_call: .; cdr3_nt: TGCGCCAGCAGCCAAAGATCAGGCACAGATACGCAGTATTTT; cdr3_aa: CASSQRSGTDTQYF
j_call: TRBJ2-2; v_call: TRBV5-4; clone_size: many; d_call: TRBD1; cdr3_nt: TGTGCCAGCAGCTCCCAGACAGGGCAGAACACCGGGGAGCTGTTTTTT; cdr3_aa: CASSSQTGQNTGELFF
j_call: TRBJ2-3; v_call: TRBV24-1; clone_size: .; d_call: .; cdr3_nt: TGTGCCACCAGTGACGGGACTCCGGATGGGGCAGATACGCAGTATTTT; cdr3_aa: CATSDGTPDGADTQYF
j_call: TRBJ1-1; v_call: TRBV10-3; clone_size: many; d_call: .; cdr3_nt: TGTGCCATCAGTGCGACAGACATGAACACTGAAGCTTTCTTT; cdr3_aa: CAISATDMNTEAFF
j_call: TRBJ2-5; v_call: TRBV10-2; clone_size: few; d_call: .; cdr3_nt: TGCGCCAGCAGTGATTTAGACTACCAAGAGACCCAGTACTTC; cdr3_aa: CASSDLDYQETQYF
j_call: TRBJ2-3; v_call: TRBV7-2; clone_size: many; d_call: TRBD2; cdr3_nt: TGTGCCAGCAGTCCTGGACTAGCGGGGGGGCCGACGCAGTATTTT; cdr3_aa: CASSPGLAGGPTQYF
j_call: TRBJ2-2; v_call: TRBV4-1; clone_size: few; d_call: TRBD2; cdr3_nt: TGCGCCAGCAGCCACCGTTTGGGGGGGACGAACACCGGGGAGCTGTTTTTT; cdr3_aa: CASSHRLGGTNTGELFF
j_call: TRBJ2-2; v_call: TRBV9; clone_size: many; d_call: TRBD2; cdr3_nt: TGTGCCAGCAGCGTAGCTGGGGAGGGAGGCACCGGGGAGCTGTTTTTT; cdr3_aa: CASSVAGEGGTGELFF
j_call: TRBJ2-7; v_call: TRBV20-1; clone_size: many; d_call: TRBD1; cdr3_nt: TGCAGTGCCCAGGACAGGGAAGACGAGCAGTACTTC; cdr3_aa: CSAQDREDEQYF
j_call: TRBJ1-5; v_call: TRBV7-9; clone_size: few; d_call: .; cdr3_nt: TGTGCCAGCAGCTTAGGAGGAGGGGTAGGCAATCAGCCCCAGCATTTT; cdr3_aa: CASSLGGGVGNQPQHF
j_call: TRBJ2-3; v_call: TRBV14; clone_size: many; d_call: .; cdr3_nt: TGTGCCAGCAGCCAACGGAATACGCAGTATTTT; cdr3_aa: CASSQRNTQYF
j_call: TRBJ1-2; v_call: TRBV5-1; clone_size: .; d_call: .; cdr3_nt: TGCGCCAGCAGCCCTACAGGGATCTATGGCTACACCTTC; cdr3_aa: CASSPTGIYGYTF
j_call: TRBJ1-2; v_call: TRBV6-2/TRBV6-3; clone_size: many; d_call: .; cdr3_nt: TGTGCCAGCAGGTCACCAGACAGAGCTAACTATGGCTACACCTTC; cdr3_aa: CASRSPDRANYGYTF
j_call: TRBJ2-2; v_call: TRBV20-1; clone_size: .; d_call: TRBD2; cdr3_nt: TGCAGTGCTAGCCCTAGCGGGGGGGCCGCCACCGGGGAGCTGTTTTTT; cdr3_aa: CSASPSGGAATGELFF
j_call: TRBJ1-2; v_call: TRBV29-1; clone_size: many; d_call: .; cdr3_nt: TGCAGCGTTACCGACACCTCTAACTATGGCTACACCTTC; cdr3_aa: CSVTDTSNYGYTF
j_call: TRBJ1-5; v_call: TRBV6-5; clone_size: many; d_call: .; cdr3_nt: TGTGCCAGCTCGGGAGGGGGTCAGCCCCAGCATTTT; cdr3_aa: CASSGGGQPQHF
j_call: TRBJ2-3; v_call: TRBV10-3; clone_size: many; d_call: .; cdr3_nt: TGTGCCATCAGTGGGGGCCGGGACACGGTCACAGATACGCAGTATTTT; cdr3_aa: CAISGGRDTVTDTQYF
j_call: TRBJ2-3; v_call: TRBV5-1; clone_size: .; d_call: .; cdr3_nt: TGCGCCAGCAGCTTGCCTGGTGGATTAGGGGTCGATACGCAGTATTTT; cdr3_aa: CASSLPGGLGVDTQYF
j_call: TRBJ2-7; v_call: TRBV20-1; clone_size: many; d_call: TRBD2; cdr3_nt: TGCAGTGCCGAACTAGCGGGGGCCCCCTCCTACGAGCAGTACTTC; cdr3_aa: CSAELAGAPSYEQYF
j_call: TRBJ1-5; v_call: TRBV19; clone_size: .; d_call: TRBD1; cdr3_nt: TGTGCCAGTAGCCCCGGGACAGGGGGATGGGTCCAGCCCCAGCATTTT; cdr3_aa: CASSPGTGGWVQPQHF
j_call: TRBJ1-2; v_call: TRBV29-1; clone_size: many; d_call: .; cdr3_nt: TGCAGCGTTGGGCAAGACTATGGCTACACCTTC; cdr3_aa: CSVGQDYGYTF
j_call: TRBJ2-1; v_call: TRBV4-2; clone_size: many; d_call: TRBD2; cdr3_nt: TGTGCCAGCAGCCAAGATAGGCGGGGACTAGCGACCGATGAGCAGTTCTTC; cdr3_aa: CASSQDRRGLATDEQFF
j_call: TRBJ1-2; v_call: TRBV5-1; clone_size: many; d_call: TRBD1; cdr3_nt: TGCGCCAGCAGCCAACAGGGGGATATGGACTATGGCTACACCTTC; cdr3_aa: CASSQQGDMDYGYTF
j_call: TRBJ2-1; v_call: TRBV5-1; clone_size: many; d_call: .; cdr3_nt: TGCGCCAGCAGCTTGGCCGGGGTCGCAAGAGGCAGCTCCTACAATGAGCAGTTCTTC; cdr3_aa: CASSLAGVARGSSYNEQFF
j_call: TRBJ2-2; v_call: TRBV5-1; clone_size: many; d_call: TRBD1; cdr3_nt: TGCGCCAGCAGCTCGGGGACAGGCGGATACACCGGGGAGCTGTTTTTT; cdr3_aa: CASSSGTGGYTGELFF
j_call: TRBJ1-1; v_call: TRBV18; clone_size: many; d_call: .; cdr3_nt: TGCGCCAGCAGCTTGGGGAACACTGAAGCTTTCTTT; cdr3_aa: CASSLGNTEAFF